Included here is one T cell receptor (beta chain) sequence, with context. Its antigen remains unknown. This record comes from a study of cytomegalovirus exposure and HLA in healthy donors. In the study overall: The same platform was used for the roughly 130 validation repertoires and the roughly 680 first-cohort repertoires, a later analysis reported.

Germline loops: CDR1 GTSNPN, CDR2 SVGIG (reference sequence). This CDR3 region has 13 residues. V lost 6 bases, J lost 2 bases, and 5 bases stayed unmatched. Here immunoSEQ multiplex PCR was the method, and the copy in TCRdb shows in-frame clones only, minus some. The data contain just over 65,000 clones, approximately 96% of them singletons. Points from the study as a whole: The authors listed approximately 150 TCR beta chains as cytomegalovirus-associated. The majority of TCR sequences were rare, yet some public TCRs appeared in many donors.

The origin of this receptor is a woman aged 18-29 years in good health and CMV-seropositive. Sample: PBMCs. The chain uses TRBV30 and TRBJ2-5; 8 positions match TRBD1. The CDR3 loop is CACTRDRQETQYF. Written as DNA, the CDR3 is TGTGCCTGTACCCGGGACAGGCAAGAGACCCAGTACTTC. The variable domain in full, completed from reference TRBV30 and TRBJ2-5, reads SQTIHQWPATLVQPVGSPLSLECTVEGTSNPNLYWYRQAAGRGLQLLFYSVGIGQISSEVPQNLSASRPQDRQFILSSKKLLLSDSGFYLCACTRDRQETQYFGPGTRLLVL.